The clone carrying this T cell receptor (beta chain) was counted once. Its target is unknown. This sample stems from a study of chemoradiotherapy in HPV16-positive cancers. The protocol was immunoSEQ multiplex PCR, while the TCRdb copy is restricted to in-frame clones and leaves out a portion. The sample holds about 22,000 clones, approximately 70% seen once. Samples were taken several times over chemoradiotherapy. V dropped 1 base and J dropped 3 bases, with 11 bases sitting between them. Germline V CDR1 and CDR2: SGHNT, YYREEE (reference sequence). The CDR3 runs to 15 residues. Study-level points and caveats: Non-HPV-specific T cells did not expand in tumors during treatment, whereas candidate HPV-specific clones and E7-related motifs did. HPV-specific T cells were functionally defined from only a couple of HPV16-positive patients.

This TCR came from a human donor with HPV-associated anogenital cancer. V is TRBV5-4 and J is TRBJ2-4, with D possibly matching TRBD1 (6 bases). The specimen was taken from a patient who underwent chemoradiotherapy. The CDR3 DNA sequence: TGTGCCAGCAGCTTGACAGGGATAGTCAAAAACATTCAGTACTTC. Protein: CASSLTGIVKNIQYF.